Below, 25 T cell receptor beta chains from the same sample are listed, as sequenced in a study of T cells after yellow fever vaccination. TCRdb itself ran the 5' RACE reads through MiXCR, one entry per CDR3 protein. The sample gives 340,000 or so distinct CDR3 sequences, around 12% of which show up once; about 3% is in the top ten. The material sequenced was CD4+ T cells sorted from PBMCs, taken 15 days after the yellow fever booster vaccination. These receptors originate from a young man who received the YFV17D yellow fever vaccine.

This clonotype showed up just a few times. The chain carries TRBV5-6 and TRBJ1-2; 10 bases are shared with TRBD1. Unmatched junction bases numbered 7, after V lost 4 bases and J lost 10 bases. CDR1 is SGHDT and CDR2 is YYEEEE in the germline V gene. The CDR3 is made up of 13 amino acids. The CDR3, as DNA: TGTGCCAGCAGCGCCTGGGGGACAGGGGTCTACACCTTC. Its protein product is CASSAWGTGVYTF.

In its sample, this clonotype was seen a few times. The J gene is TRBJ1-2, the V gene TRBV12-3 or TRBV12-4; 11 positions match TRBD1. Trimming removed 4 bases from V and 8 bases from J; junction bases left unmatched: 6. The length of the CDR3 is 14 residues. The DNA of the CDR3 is TGTGCCAGCAGTTGGACAGGGGGCGGGTCAGGCTACACCTTC. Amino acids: CASSWTGGGSGYTF.

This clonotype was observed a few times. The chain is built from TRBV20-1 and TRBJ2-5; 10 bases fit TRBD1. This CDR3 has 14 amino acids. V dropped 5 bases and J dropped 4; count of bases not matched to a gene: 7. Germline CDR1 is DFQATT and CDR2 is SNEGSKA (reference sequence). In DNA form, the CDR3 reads TGCAGTGCTGGAGGGGACAGGGGTTCAGAGACCCAGTACTTC. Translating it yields CSAGGDRGSETQYF.

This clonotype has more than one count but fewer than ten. The CDR3 loop is CASSEATNEKLFF. CDR3 sequence (DNA): TGTGCCTCGTCAGAGGCAACTAATGAAAAACTGTTTTTT. The chain links TRBV10-3 to TRBJ1-4; no firm D call. Germline-derived CDR1 and CDR2 are ENHRY and SYGVKD. This CDR3 is built from 13 residues. Trimming removed 11 bases from V and 0 bases from J, with 10 bases in between.

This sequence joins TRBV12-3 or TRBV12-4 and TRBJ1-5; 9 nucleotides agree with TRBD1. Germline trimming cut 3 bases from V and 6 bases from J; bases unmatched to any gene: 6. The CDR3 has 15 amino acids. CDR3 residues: CASSLGQGYGQPQHF. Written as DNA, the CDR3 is TGTGCCAGCAGTTTGGGACAGGGTTACGGTCAGCCCCAGCATTTT.

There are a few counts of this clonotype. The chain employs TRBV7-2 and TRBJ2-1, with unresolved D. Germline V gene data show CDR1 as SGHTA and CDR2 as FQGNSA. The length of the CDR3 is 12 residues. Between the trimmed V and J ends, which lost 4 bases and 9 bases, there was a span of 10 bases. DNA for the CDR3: TGTGCCAGCAGCTCCACGACTCTTGAGCAGTTCTTC. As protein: CASSSTTLEQFF.

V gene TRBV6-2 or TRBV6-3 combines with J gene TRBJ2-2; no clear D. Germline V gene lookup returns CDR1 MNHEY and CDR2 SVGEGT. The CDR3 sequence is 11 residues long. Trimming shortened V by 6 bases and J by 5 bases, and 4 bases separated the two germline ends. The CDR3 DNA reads TGTGCCAGCAGGCGGACCGGGGAGCTGTTTTTT. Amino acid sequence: CASRRTGELFF.

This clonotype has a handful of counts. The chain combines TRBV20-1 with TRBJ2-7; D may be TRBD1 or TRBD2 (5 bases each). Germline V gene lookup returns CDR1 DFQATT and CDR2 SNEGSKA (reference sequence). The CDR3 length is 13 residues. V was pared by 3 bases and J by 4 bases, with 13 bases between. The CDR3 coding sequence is TGCAGTGCTAGCGATTACAGGACTTACGAGCAGTACGTC. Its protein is CSASDYRTYEQYV.

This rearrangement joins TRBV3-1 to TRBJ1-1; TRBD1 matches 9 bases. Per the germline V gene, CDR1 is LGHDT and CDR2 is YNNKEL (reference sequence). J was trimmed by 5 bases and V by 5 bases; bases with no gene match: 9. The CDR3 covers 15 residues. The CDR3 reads CASSWRGQGITEAFF. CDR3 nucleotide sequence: TGTGCCAGCAGCTGGCGCGGACAGGGGATTACTGAAGCTTTCTTT.

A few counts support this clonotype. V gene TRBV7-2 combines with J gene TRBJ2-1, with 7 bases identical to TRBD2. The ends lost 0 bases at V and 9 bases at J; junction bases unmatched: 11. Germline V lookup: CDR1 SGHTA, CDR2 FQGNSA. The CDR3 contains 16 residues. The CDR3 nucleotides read TGTGCCAGCAGCTTAGCTGGTCTAGCGGTGCGGGGTGAGCAGTTCTTC. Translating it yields CASSLAGLAVRGEQFF. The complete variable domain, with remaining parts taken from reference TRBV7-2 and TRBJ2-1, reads GAGVSQSPSNKVTEKGKDVELRCDPISGHTALYWYRQSLGQGLEFLIYFQGNSAPDKSGLPSDRFSAERTGGSVSTLTIQRTQQEDSAVYLCASSLAGLAVRGEQFFGPGTRLTVL.

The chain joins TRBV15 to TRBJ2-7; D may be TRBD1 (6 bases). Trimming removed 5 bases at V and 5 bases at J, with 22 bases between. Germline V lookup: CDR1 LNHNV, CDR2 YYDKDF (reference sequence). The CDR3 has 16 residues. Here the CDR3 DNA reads TGTGCCACCAGCCCCAGGTCGGGCAGGGGTCACCACGAGCAGTACGTC. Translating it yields CATSPRSGRGHHEQYV.

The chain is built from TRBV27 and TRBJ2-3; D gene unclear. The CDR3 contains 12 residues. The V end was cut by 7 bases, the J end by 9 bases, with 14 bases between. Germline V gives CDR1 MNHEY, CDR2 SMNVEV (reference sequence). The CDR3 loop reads CASILTVETQYF. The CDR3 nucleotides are TGTGCCAGCATTTTGACTGTGGAGACGCAGTATTTT.

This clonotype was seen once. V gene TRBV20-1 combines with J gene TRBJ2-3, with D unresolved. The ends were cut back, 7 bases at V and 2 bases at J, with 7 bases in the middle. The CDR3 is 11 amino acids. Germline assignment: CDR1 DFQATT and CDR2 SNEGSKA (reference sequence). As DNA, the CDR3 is TGCAGTGAGGGTCCCACAGATACGCAGTATTTT. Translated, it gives CSEGPTDTQYF.

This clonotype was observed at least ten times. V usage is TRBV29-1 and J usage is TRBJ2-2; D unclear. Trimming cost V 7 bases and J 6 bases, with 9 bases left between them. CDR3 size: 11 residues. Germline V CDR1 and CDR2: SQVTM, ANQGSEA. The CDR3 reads CSATRPGELFF. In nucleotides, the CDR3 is TGCAGCGCAACACGGCCCGGGGAGCTGTTTTTT.

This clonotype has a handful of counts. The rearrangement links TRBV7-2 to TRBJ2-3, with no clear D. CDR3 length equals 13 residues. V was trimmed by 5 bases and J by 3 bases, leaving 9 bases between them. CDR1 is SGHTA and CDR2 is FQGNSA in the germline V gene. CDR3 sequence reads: CASSARMTDTQYF. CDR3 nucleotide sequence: TGTGCCAGCAGCGCGCGCATGACAGATACGCAGTATTTT.

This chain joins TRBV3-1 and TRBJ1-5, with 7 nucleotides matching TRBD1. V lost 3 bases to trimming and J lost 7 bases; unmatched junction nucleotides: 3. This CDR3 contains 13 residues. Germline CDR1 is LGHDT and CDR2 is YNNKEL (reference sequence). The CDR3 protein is CASSQGQFQPQHF. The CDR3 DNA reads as TGTGCCAGCAGCCAGGGACAGTTCCAGCCCCAGCATTTT.

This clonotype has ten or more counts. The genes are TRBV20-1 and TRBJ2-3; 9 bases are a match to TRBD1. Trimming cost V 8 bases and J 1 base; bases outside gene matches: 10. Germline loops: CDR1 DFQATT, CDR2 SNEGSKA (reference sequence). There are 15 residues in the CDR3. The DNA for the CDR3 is TGCAGTTCCTGGACCCGGGACAGGGGCACAGATACGCAGTATTTT. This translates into CSSWTRDRGTDTQYF.

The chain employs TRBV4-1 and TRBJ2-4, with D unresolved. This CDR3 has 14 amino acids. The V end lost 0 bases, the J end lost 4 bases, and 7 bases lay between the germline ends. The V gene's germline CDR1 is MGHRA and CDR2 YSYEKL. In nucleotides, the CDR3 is TGCGCCAGCAGCCAAGAGGGCAGAAAAAACATTCAGTACTTC. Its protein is CASSQEGRKNIQYF.

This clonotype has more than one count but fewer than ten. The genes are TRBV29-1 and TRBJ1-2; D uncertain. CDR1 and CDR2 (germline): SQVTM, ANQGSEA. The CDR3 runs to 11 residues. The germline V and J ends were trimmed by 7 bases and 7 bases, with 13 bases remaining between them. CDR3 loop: CSALSGGGYTF. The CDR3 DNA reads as TGCAGCGCATTGAGTGGCGGTGGCTACACCTTC.

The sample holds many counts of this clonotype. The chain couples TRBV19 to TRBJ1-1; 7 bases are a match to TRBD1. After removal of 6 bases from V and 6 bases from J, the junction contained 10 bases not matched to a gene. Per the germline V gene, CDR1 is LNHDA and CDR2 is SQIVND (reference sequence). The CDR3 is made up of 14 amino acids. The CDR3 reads CASRRDRLASEAFF. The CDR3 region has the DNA TGTGCCAGTAGGCGGGACAGACTCGCCTCTGAAGCTTTCTTT.

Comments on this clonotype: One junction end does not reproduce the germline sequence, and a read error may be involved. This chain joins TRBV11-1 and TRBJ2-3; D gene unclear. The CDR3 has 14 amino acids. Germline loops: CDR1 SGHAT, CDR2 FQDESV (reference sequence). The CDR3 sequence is CASRLEGGTDTQYF. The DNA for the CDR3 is TGTGCCAGCAGGTTAGAAGGTGGCACAGATACGCAGTATTTT.

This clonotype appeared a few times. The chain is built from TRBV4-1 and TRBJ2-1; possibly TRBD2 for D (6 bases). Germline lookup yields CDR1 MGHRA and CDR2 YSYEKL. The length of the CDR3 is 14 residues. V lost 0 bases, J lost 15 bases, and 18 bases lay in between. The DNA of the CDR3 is TGCGCCAGCAGCCAAGAGGAGGGTAGATCAAGTAGGTTCTTC. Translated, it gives CASSQEEGRSSRFF.

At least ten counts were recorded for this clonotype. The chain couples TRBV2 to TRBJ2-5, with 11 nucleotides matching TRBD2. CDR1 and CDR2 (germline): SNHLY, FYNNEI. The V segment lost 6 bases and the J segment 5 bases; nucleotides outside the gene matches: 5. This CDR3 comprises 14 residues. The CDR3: CASSGSGGAETQYF. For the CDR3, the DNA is TGTGCCAGCAGCGGTAGCGGGGGGGCCGAGACCCAGTACTTC.

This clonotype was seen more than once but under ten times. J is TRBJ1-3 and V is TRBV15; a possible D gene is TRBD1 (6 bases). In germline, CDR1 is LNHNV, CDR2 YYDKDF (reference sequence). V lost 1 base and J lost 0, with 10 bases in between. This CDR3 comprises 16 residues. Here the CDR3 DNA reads TGTGCCACCAGCAGAGGGGGGGCTCTCTCTGGAAACACCATATATTTT. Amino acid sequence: CATSRGGALSGNTIYF. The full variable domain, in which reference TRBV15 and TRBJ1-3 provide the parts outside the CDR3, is DAMVIQNPRYQVTQFGKPVTLSCSQTLNHNVMYWYQQKSSQAPKLLFHYYDKDFNNEADTPDNFQSRRPNTSFCFLDIRSPGLGDTAMYLCATSRGGALSGNTIYFGEGSWLTVV.

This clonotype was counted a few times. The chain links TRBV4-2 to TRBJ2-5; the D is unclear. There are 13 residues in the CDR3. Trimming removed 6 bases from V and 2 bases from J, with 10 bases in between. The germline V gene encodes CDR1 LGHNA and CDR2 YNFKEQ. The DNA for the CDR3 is TGTGCCAGCAGGGGCGTATCACAAGAGACCCAGTACTTC. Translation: CASRGVSQETQYF.